The 30 T cell receptor beta chains in this list originate from one sample, sequenced in a study of CD8+ T cells in alopecia areata. cDNA serving as the sequencing template came from extracted, reverse transcribed RNA. Here immunoSEQ multiplex PCR was the method, and the copy in TCRdb shows in-frame clones only, minus some. The repertoire consists of about 150,000 clones, with 50% to 60% occurring once and the leading ten covering 4.5% to 5%. The sample taken for sequencing was CD4+ T cells sorted from blood. The receptors come from a human donor in good health.

This clone was counted a few times. V gene TRBV29-1 combines with J gene TRBJ2-5; D is undetermined. CDR1 is SQVTM and CDR2 is ANQGSEA in the germline V gene. V was clipped by 2 bases and J by 5 bases, with 9 bases between them. The CDR3 totals 12 residues. CDR3 coding DNA: TGCAGCGTTGAATTGAGTGGGGAGACCCAGTACTTC. Its translation is CSVELSGETQYF. Full variable domain (missing parts from reference TRBV29-1 and TRBJ2-5): SAVISQKPSRDICQRGTSLTIQCQVDSQVTMMFWYRQQPGQSLTLIATANQGSEATYESGFVIDKFPISRPNLTFSTLTVSNMSPEDSSIYLCSVELSGETQYFGPGTRLLVL.

This clone was recorded a few times. The V and J genes are TRBV25-1 and TRBJ2-1; 13 positions agree with TRBD2. J was trimmed by 10 bases and V by 8 bases; bases with no gene match: 14. The CDR3 is 16 amino acids. Per the germline V gene, CDR1 is MGHDK and CDR2 is SYGVNS. The CDR3 spells CASAGSGLAGREEQFF. CDR3 coding DNA: TGTGCCAGCGCCGGTTCGGGACTAGCGGGACGGGAGGAGCAGTTCTTC.

This chain uses TRBV11-1 with TRBJ2-1; 13 nucleotides match TRBD2. The CDR3 is 14 amino acids. Trimming cost V 3 bases and J 7 bases; bases outside gene matches: 0. Germline V gene sequence: CDR1 SGHAT, CDR2 FQDESV (reference sequence). The CDR3 region is CASSLGLAGNEQFF. In DNA form, the CDR3 reads TGTGCCAGCAGCTTGGGACTAGCGGGGAATGAGCAGTTCTTC.

A remark on this clone: Germline is not matched at one junction end, which may reflect a read error. The DNA for the CDR3 is TGCGCCAGCAGCTGGGACAGGCAAGTGACCCAGTACTTC. This gives the protein CASSWDRQVTQYF. The rearrangement joins TRBV5-1 to TRBJ2-5, with TRBD1 identical over 8 bases. Germline lookup yields CDR1 SGHRS and CDR2 YFSETQ. The CDR3 contains 13 residues.

This chain links TRBV7-7 with TRBJ2-3; 8 bases align to TRBD2. Trimming removed 0 bases from V and 1 base from J; junction bases left unmatched: 3. The CDR3 runs 16 residues. Per the germline V gene, CDR1 is SSHAT and CDR2 is FNYEAQ (reference sequence). In DNA form, the CDR3 reads TGTGCCAGCAGCTTAGCGAGCGGGAGAGGCACAGATACGCAGTATTTT. Translating it yields CASSLASGRGTDTQYF. The whole variable domain, remainder taken from reference TRBV7-7 and TRBJ2-3, is GAGVSQSPRYKVTKRGQDVTLRCDPISSHATLYWYQQALGQGPEFLTYFNYEAQPDKSGLPSDRFSAERPEGSISTLTIQRTEQRDSAMYRCASSLASGRGTDTQYFGPGTRLTVL.

The V and J genes are TRBV25-1 and TRBJ2-6; D ambiguous. The germline CDR1 and CDR2 sequences are MGHDK and SYGVNS. The CDR3 contains 14 residues. V was shortened by 6 bases and J by 3 bases, with 9 bases between the two germline ends. CDR3: CASRGLGGANVLTF. In nucleotides, the CDR3 is TGTGCCAGCAGGGGGTTAGGTGGGGCCAACGTCCTGACTTTC.

The chain has TRBV6-1 and TRBJ2-6; D is unresolved. In germline, CDR1 is MNHNS, CDR2 SASEGT. The germline V and J ends were trimmed by 3 bases and 0 bases, with 6 bases remaining between them. CDR3 size: 15 residues. As DNA, the CDR3 is TGTGCCAGCAGTGACCAGGACTCTGGGGCCAACGTCCTGACTTTC. It translates to CASSDQDSGANVLTF.

This sequence joins TRBV7-9 and TRBJ2-7, with 7 bases lining up with TRBD2. V lost 3 bases, J lost 3 bases, and 5 bases stayed unmatched. CDR1 is SEHNR, CDR2 FQNEAQ, per germline (reference sequence). The CDR3 is 14 amino acids. The CDR3 loop is CASSFGGSFYEQYF. The CDR3 DNA reads TGTGCCAGCAGCTTCGGGGGGTCTTTCTACGAGCAGTACTTC.

V usage is TRBV29-1 and J usage is TRBJ2-4; D is ambiguous. Trimming took off 1 base at V and 0 bases at J, with 10 bases between the two ends. Per the germline V gene, CDR1 is SQVTM and CDR2 is ANQGSEA. The length of the CDR3 is 15 residues. The CDR3 DNA is TGCAGCGTTGAAGTCCCCCTCCCAGCCAAAAACATTCAGTACTTC. Protein product: CSVEVPLPAKNIQYF.

The gene calls are TRBV27 and TRBJ1-1, with 8 positions matching TRBD1. The junction had 2 bases not matched to a gene; V was cut back by 7 bases and J by 1 base. The CDR3 consists of 13 residues. The germline CDR1 and CDR2 sequences are MNHEY and SMNVEV (reference sequence). CDR3 sequence: CASNGQGNTEAFF. As DNA, the CDR3 is TGTGCCAGCAACGGACAGGGGAACACTGAAGCTTTCTTT.

This clone was recorded at least ten times. V usage is TRBV14 and J usage is TRBJ1-2; no reliable D call. From germline, CDR1 is SGHDN and CDR2 FVKESK. The CDR3 is 13 amino acids. V shed 1 base and J shed 4 bases, with 7 bases lying between them. CDR3 DNA sequence: TGTGCCAGCAGCCAAGCCCGTTCCTATGGCTACACCTTC. It specifies CASSQARSYGYTF.

V is TRBV30 and J is TRBJ1-1; no clear D. This CDR3 is 10 amino acids long. V was pared by 4 bases and J by 5 bases, with 5 bases between. CDR1 is GTSNPN and CDR2 is SVGIG in the germline V gene (reference sequence). CDR3 region: CAWKKTEAFF. The CDR3 DNA reads TGTGCCTGGAAGAAAACTGAAGCTTTCTTT.

The V and J genes are TRBV6-1 and TRBJ2-5; 8 bases match TRBD2. This CDR3 region has 17 residues. V lost 3 bases, J lost 5 bases, and 14 bases stayed unmatched. The germline V gene has CDR1 MNHNS and CDR2 SASEGT. CDR3 nucleotide sequence: TGTGCCAGCAGTGACCTGAAAGCGGGAGTTAGGGGGGAGACCCAGTACTTC. Its translation: CASSDLKAGVRGETQYF.

This clone was seen more than once but under ten times. The chain has TRBV10-3 and TRBJ1-2; 8 bases map to TRBD1. V shed 0 bases and J 8 bases; nucleotides not matched to a gene: 11. CDR3 size: 16 residues. Germline CDR1 ENHRY, CDR2 SYGVKD. CDR3 bases: TGTGCCATCAGTGAGTCGAGCGCAGGGGGCAAATCGGGCTACACCTTC. Amino acids: CAISESSAGGKSGYTF.

The J gene is TRBJ2-2, the V gene TRBV29-1; 7 bases map to TRBD2. The CDR3 runs to 12 residues. J gave up 6 bases and V 6 bases, and 4 bases lay outside the gene matches. Germline-derived CDR1 and CDR2 are SQVTM and ANQGSEA. Written as DNA, the CDR3 is TGCAGCGTCAGCGGGACTCCCGGGGAGCTGTTTTTT. Translating gives CSVSGTPGELFF.

The chain uses TRBV29-1 and TRBJ1-2; TRBD1 matches 7 bases. V shed 8 bases, J shed 4 bases, and the junction held 7 bases outside the gene matches. Germline CDR1 reads SQVTM; CDR2 reads ANQGSEA. The CDR3 sequence is 12 residues long. The CDR3 DNA sequence: TGCAGCACCTTTCGACAGGGCTATGGCTACACCTTC. Amino acids: CSTFRQGYGYTF.

The chain recombines TRBV30 with TRBJ1-3; 8 nucleotides agree with TRBD1. With V trimmed by 0 bases and J by 8 bases, 6 bases remained unmatched. The CDR3 contains 14 residues. Germline lookup yields CDR1 GTSNPN and CDR2 SVGIG (reference sequence). CDR3 amino acids: CAWSVQGARDTIYF. DNA for the CDR3: TGTGCCTGGAGTGTCCAGGGGGCTCGGGACACCATATATTTT.

The chain combines TRBV28 with TRBJ2-7; tentatively, D is TRBD1 or TRBD2 (5 bases each). This CDR3 comprises 12 residues. Germline V CDR1 and CDR2: MDHEN, SYDVKM. Trimming removed 8 bases at V and 4 bases at J, with 12 bases between. In DNA form, the CDR3 reads TGTGCCAGCGGGACGGGTCTGTACGAGCAGTACTTC. Encoded protein: CASGTGLYEQYF.

Only one count was recorded for this clone. V gene TRBV7-9 combines with J gene TRBJ1-5; tentatively, D is TRBD1 (5 bases). The CDR3 is 14 residues long. The V gene lost 6 bases and the J gene lost 0 bases, with 9 bases spanning the gap. In germline, CDR1 is SEHNR, CDR2 FQNEAQ (reference sequence). For the CDR3, the DNA is TGTGCCAGCAGGGCCAGGGTTAGCAATCAGCCCCAGCATTTT. Protein product: CASRARVSNQPQHF. The entire variable domain, with the rest obtained from reference TRBV7-9 and TRBJ1-5, is as follows: DTGVSQNPRHKITKRGQNVTFRCDPISEHNRLYWYRQTLGQGPEFLTYFQNEAQLEKSRLLSDRFSAERPKGSFSTLEIQRTEQGDSAMYLCASRARVSNQPQHFGDGTRLSIL.

This clone was seen a handful of times. The chain links TRBV10-2 to TRBJ2-5; unclear D gene. The CDR3 loop spans 12 amino acids. Deletions cut 8 bases from V and 4 bases from J, with 11 bases between. Germline CDR1 WSHSY, CDR2 SAAADI. The CDR3 protein is CASGLSGETQYF. CDR3 coding DNA: TGCGCCAGCGGGTTGTCAGGAGAGACCCAGTACTTC.

The rearrangement links TRBV4-1 to TRBJ2-2; D is unclear. CDR3 length: 14 amino acids. Germline CDR1 is MGHRA and CDR2 is YSYEKL. The V gene lost 9 bases and the J gene lost 0 bases, with 11 bases spanning the gap. The CDR3 loop is CASAPRANTGELFF. The CDR3 DNA sequence: TGCGCCAGTGCCCCAAGAGCGAACACCGGGGAGCTGTTTTTT.

This clone was recorded a few times. This chain connects TRBV18 to TRBJ2-4; the D gene is possibly TRBD1 (6 bases). The germline gives CDR1 KGHSH, CDR2 LQKENI. V shed 3 bases and J shed 7 bases, with 7 bases lying between them. The CDR3 consists of 12 residues. The CDR3 DNA sequence: TGTGCCAGCTCACCCCAGGGGAACATTCAGTACTTC. Protein product: CASSPQGNIQYF.

This clone came up a few times. The chain is built from TRBV28 and TRBJ2-2, with 8 bases identical to TRBD1. CDR1 is MDHEN, CDR2 SYDVKM, per germline. V trimming: 8 bases; J trimming: 0 bases; junction bases outside the gene matches: 5. The CDR3 has 15 amino acids. The CDR3 coding sequence is TGTGCCAGCGAGACAGGGGCCGCGAACACCGGGGAGCTGTTTTTT. Encoded protein: CASETGAANTGELFF.

CDR3 amino acids: CASSPGTVDEQFF. The CDR3 DNA follows: TGCGCCAGCAGCCCCGGGACAGTCGATGAGCAGTTCTTC. This rearrangement joins TRBV5-1 to TRBJ2-1, with TRBD1 identical over 7 bases. Germline assignment: CDR1 SGHRS and CDR2 YFSETQ. CDR3 size: 13 residues. Losses at the gene ends were 4 bases for V and 8 bases for J; bases not matched to a gene: 6.

Remarks on this clone: The same CDR3 can be traced to other DNA sequences in this sample. The chain has TRBV5-1 and TRBJ1-1; D call uncertain. In germline, CDR1 is SGHRS, CDR2 YFSETQ. CDR3 length: 13 residues. Trimming took 1 base from V and 1 from J, leaving 5 bases between them. CDR3 amino acids: CASSLLGNTEAFF. In nucleotides, the CDR3 is TGCGCCAGCAGCTTGTTGGGGAACACTGAAGCTTTCTTT.

The CDR3 DNA is TGTGCCAGCAGCGCCGGGACAGGGCGGAATCAGCCCCAGCATTTT. Protein sequence: CASSAGTGRNQPQHF. V gene TRBV6-5 combines with J gene TRBJ1-5; 9 bases agree with TRBD1. Germline trimming cut 6 bases from V and 4 bases from J; bases unmatched to any gene: 7. The germline gives CDR1 MNHEY, CDR2 SVGAGI. This CDR3 is built from 15 residues.

This clone was seen a few times. The J gene is TRBJ2-1, the V gene TRBV7-3; 9 nucleotides agree with TRBD2. Germline lookup yields CDR1 SGHTA and CDR2 FQGTGA. The CDR3 is 15 residues long. J lost 8 bases, V lost 3 bases, and 8 bases had no gene match. CDR3 loop: CASSFAGGPVDEQFF. The CDR3 nucleotides read TGTGCCAGCAGCTTTGCGGGAGGGCCGGTTGATGAGCAGTTCTTC.

The CDR3 loop is CASSHGGRTYNEQFF. As DNA, the CDR3 is TGTGCCAGCAGCCATGGGGGCAGGACCTACAATGAGCAGTTCTTC. The chain combines TRBV6-6 with TRBJ2-1; the D gene is possibly TRBD1 (6 bases). V shed 6 bases and J shed 2 bases, with 14 bases lying between them. The CDR3 is 15 amino acids. From germline, CDR1 is MNHNY and CDR2 SVGAGI (reference sequence).

The chain couples TRBV30 to TRBJ2-3; perhaps TRBD2 as D (5 bases). V was trimmed by 0 bases and J by 0 bases, leaving 7 bases between them. Germline CDR1 and CDR2: GTSNPN and SVGIG (reference sequence). The CDR3 sequence is 14 residues long. The CDR3 reads CAWSVRGSTDTQYF. For the CDR3, the DNA is TGTGCCTGGAGTGTTCGGGGAAGCACAGATACGCAGTATTTT.

The CDR3 here is CASSPTSRFDTQYF. CDR3 coding DNA: TGCGCCAGCAGTCCGACTAGCCGGTTTGATACGCAGTATTTT. The rearrangement joins TRBV10-2 to TRBJ2-3; TRBD2 aligns across 7 bases. Germline V gene sequence: CDR1 WSHSY, CDR2 SAAADI. The length of the CDR3 is 14 residues. After removal of 5 bases from V and 6 bases from J, the junction contained 8 bases not matched to a gene.